Sequencing of this TCR beta chain was carried out in a study of shared clonotypes between healthy human individuals. Profiling relied on immunoSEQ multiplex PCR, and the TCRdb table lists in-frame clones only, not all of them. The sample consists of 450,000 to 550,000 clones, 79% of them appearing once. This clone was recorded once. The origin of this receptor is a woman aged 40 to 50 in good health. Some clones in this sample may be carry-over from other donors' samples. The source material was PBMCs.

The CDR3 is CASSRTREGLHSNQPQHF. The CDR3 DNA reads as TGTGCCAGCAGCCGCACTCGGGAAGGGTTACATAGCAATCAGCCCCAGCATTTT. V and J are TRBV21-1 and TRBJ1-5. TRBV21-1 is deemed a pseudogene. The CDR3 is 18 amino acids.